These 7 T cell receptor beta chains originate from one sample sequenced in a study of cytomegalovirus exposure and HLA in healthy donors. Primers for the PCR totalled 60 Vbeta and 13 Jbeta. Sequenced by immunoSEQ multiplex PCR; TCRdb stores in-frame clones only, minus some. The sample has about 230,000 clones, about 85% seen once. Sequencing used PBMCs. These receptors all come from a girl aged 2 to 9 in good health and CMV-seronegative.

The chain recombines TRBV15 with TRBJ1-1, with D maybe TRBD1 (5 bases). V was cut by 3 bases and J by 4 bases, with 12 bases left in between. The CDR3 covers 14 residues. In germline, CDR1 is LNHNV, CDR2 YYDKDF (reference sequence). The CDR3 protein is CATSSGGVGTEAFF. The CDR3 DNA reads TGTGCCACCAGCAGTGGGGGGGTTGGCACTGAAGCTTTCTTT.

V usage is TRBV21-1 and J usage is TRBJ2-4; TRBD1 is taken as the D call from the table, unchecked against the DNA. TRBV21-1 represents a pseudogene. The CDR3 is 17 amino acids. The CDR3 region is CASSRAPQVIVKNIQYF. Here the CDR3 DNA reads TGTGCCAGCAGCAGAGCCCCTCAGGTCATAGTCAAAAACATTCAGTACTTC.

The chain employs TRBV14 and TRBJ1-3; D uncertain. Germline CDR1 and CDR2: SGHDN and FVKESK. Trimming pared 1 base from V and 4 bases from J, leaving 8 bases between. CDR3 length: 14 amino acids. In DNA form, the CDR3 reads TGTGCCAGCAGCCAAGCACGCGGGGGAAACACCATATATTTT. Protein product: CASSQARGGNTIYF.

This chain uses TRBV5-4 with TRBJ2-2; unclear D gene. Germline V gene data show CDR1 as SGHNT and CDR2 as YYREEE (reference sequence). CDR3 length: 14 amino acids. Trimming stripped 0 bases from V and 5 bases from J, with 8 bases between. DNA for the CDR3: TGTGCCAGCAGCTTGGCCGGTGAGACCGGGGAGCTGTTTTTT. As protein: CASSLAGETGELFF.

In its sample, this clone was seen a few times. The chain recombines TRBV6-4 with TRBJ1-2, with a tentative D call TRBD1 (5 bases). The germline CDR1 and CDR2 sequences are MRHNA and SNTAGT. V was shortened by 5 bases and J by 0 bases, with 13 bases between the two germline ends. This CDR3 contains 15 residues. The CDR3 sequence is CASSSTGYANYGYTF. The CDR3 nucleotides read TGTGCCAGCAGTTCAACAGGCTATGCTAACTATGGCTACACCTTC.

The rearrangement joins TRBV6-4 to TRBJ1-2; D is undetermined. The CDR3 totals 13 residues. Germline V gives CDR1 MRHNA, CDR2 SNTAGT. V gave up 4 bases and J gave up 8 bases, with 14 bases separating them. CDR3 region: CASSAPGRSGYTF. CDR3 coding DNA: TGTGCCAGCAGTGCCCCTGGGAGGAGCGGCTACACCTTC.

This chain links TRBV9 with TRBJ2-3; D uncertain. The germline V gene has CDR1 SGDLS and CDR2 YYNGEE. This CDR3 has 16 amino acids. V gave up 4 bases and J gave up 1 base, with 16 bases separating them. DNA of the CDR3: TGTGCCAGCAGCCCCAGAGGCCCGCCGGGCACAGATACGCAGTATTTT. This encodes CASSPRGPPGTDTQYF.